Given below is one T cell receptor (beta chain) in context. TCR beta sequences were obtained from blood CD8+ and CD4+ T cells. An input of roughly 0.5 to 1 ug of RNA was subjected to reverse transcription using random hexamers. One entry per CDR3 protein, called by TCRdb with MiXCR from the immunoSEQ multiplex PCR reads. The sample lists about 25,000 distinct CDR3 sequences, 94% occurring once. The CDR3 has 13 residues. Germline loops: CDR1 LGHDT, CDR2 YNNKEL (reference sequence). Unmatched junction bases numbered 1, after V lost 1 base and J lost 7 bases. This specimen belongs to a study of CD8 T cells in Susac syndrome.

This chain links TRBV3-1 with TRBJ2-1; 7 bases match TRBD2. Sequencing input: CD8+ T cells from PBMCs. The sequence was obtained from a human donor in good health. The CDR3 region has the DNA TGTGCCAGCAGCCAAGTGGGGGGGAATGAGCAGTTCTTC. Translation gives CASSQVGGNEQFF.